Shown below are 6 T cell receptor beta chains from a single sample sequenced in a study of response to subunit inactivated influenza vaccine. A single record per CDR3 protein comes from TCRdb applying MiXCR to the RT-PCR reads. The table lists approximately 170,000 distinct CDR3 sequences, over 9.5% of them singletons, with around 32% in the top ten. The same sample was also studied in work on T cells expressing NK-cell markers. As that report states: cDNA encoding TCR beta was synthesized via 5'RACE template switching incorporating UMIs.

The material was CD8+ T cells sorted from PBMCs, obtained about 11 days after vaccination. These receptors came from a man aged 50 or older who received an inactivated influenza vaccine.

V and J are TRBV9 and TRBJ2-7; 11 nucleotides line up with TRBD2. Per germline, CDR1 SGDLS and CDR2 YYNGEE. J lost 2 bases, V lost 3 bases, and 4 bases had no gene match. The CDR3 runs to 15 residues. Here the CDR3 reads CASSAGTSGAYEQYF. DNA for the CDR3: TGTGCCAGCAGCGCCGGGACTAGCGGTGCCTACGAGCAGTACTTC.

This clonotype was recorded at least ten times. The chain has TRBV29-1 and TRBJ2-2; D remains ambiguous. The CDR3 consists of 13 residues. V was clipped by 4 bases and J by 0 bases, with 6 bases between them. Germline lookup yields CDR1 SQVTM and CDR2 ANQGSEA. CDR3 loop: CSVGVANTGELFF. The CDR3 region has the DNA TGCAGCGTTGGTGTCGCGAACACCGGGGAGCTGTTTTTT.

This clonotype showed up just a few times. The rearrangement uses TRBV3-1 and TRBJ2-1; the match to TRBD2 covers 13 bases. Per the germline V gene, CDR1 is LGHDT and CDR2 is YNNKEL (reference sequence). Trimming took 4 bases from V and 7 from J; bases not matched to a gene: 7. The CDR3 is 16 amino acids. In nucleotides, the CDR3 is TGTGCCAGCAGCCCCCGTTGGACTAGCGGGAGTAATGAGCAGTTCTTC. This sequence encodes CASSPRWTSGSNEQFF.

This clonotype was observed a handful of times. V is TRBV4-3 and J is TRBJ1-5; D remains ambiguous. With 1 base removed from V and 3 bases from J, the gap between germline ends came to 4 bases. This CDR3 is 13 amino acids long. Germline V lookup: CDR1 LGHNA, CDR2 YSLEER. CDR3 sequence reads: CASSQGNNQPQHF. CDR3 coding DNA: TGCGCCAGCAGCCAAGGAAACAATCAGCCCCAGCATTTT.

The chain is built from TRBV28 and TRBJ1-5, with D perhaps TRBD1 (5 bases). V lost 2 bases and J lost 1, with 15 bases in between. The CDR3 contains 17 residues. From germline, CDR1 is MDHEN and CDR2 SYDVKM. CDR3 loop: CASSLKIGAASNQPQHF. DNA of the CDR3: TGTGCCAGCAGTTTAAAGATCGGGGCGGCAAGCAATCAGCCCCAGCATTTT.

V and J are TRBV19 and TRBJ1-2; 8 bases match TRBD1. This CDR3 is built from 13 residues. The germline V gene has CDR1 LNHDA and CDR2 SQIVND (reference sequence). V was pared by 7 bases and J by 6 bases, with 7 bases of the junction left unmatched. The CDR3 DNA is TGTGCCAGTACGTTCGGACAGGGTGATGGCTACACCTTC. This codes for CASTFGQGDGYTF.